A selection of T cell receptor beta chains follows, all from one sample in a study of beta chain features in type 1 diabetes. Assay: immunoSEQ multiplex PCR; the TCRdb copy retains only in-frame clones and omits some. Of roughly 250,000 clones listed, around 9.6% are singletons. Source material: naive CD4+ T cells from blood. The receptors stem from a woman between 18 and 30 years old in good health. Each CDR3 is given with its conserved first and last residue. D genes are given only for firm matches. Clone size appears in some rows only: once, few, many, or a class for an expanded clone.

clone_size,v_call,d_call,j_call,cdr3_nt,cdr3_aa
.,TRBV12-2,.,TRBJ2-1,TGTGCAAGTCGCTTAGGACTGTACAATGAGCAGTTCTTC,CASRLGLYNEQFF
.,TRBV5-1,.,TRBJ1-1,TGCGCCAGCAGCGACTTCGGGAGCTCGAACACTGAAGCTTTCTTT,CASSDFGSSNTEAFF
.,TRBV9,TRBD1,TRBJ1-1,TGTGCCAGCAGCTCGAAACAGGGGATATTCATGAACACTGAAGCTTTCTTT,CASSSKQGIFMNTEAFF
few,TRBV14,.,TRBJ1-1,TGTGCCAGCAGCTCGCGTAGATGGGGAGCCCCGAACACTGAAGCTTTCTTT,CASSSRRWGAPNTEAFF
few,TRBV5-1,TRBD1,TRBJ1-5,TGCGCCAGCAGCTGGCAGGGGGATAGCAATCAGCCCCAGCATTTT,CASSWQGDSNQPQHF
.,TRBV5-1,TRBD1,TRBJ1-1,TGCGCCAGCAGCATTGGGCCGACAGGGCCCCCTGAAGCTTTCTTT,CASSIGPTGPPEAFF
.,TRBV5-1,TRBD2,TRBJ2-2,TGCGCCAGCAGTCTCAGCGGGGATACCGGGGAGCTGTTTTTT,CASSLSGDTGELFF
few,TRBV27,TRBD1,TRBJ2-7,TGTGCCAGCAGTGCACCGGGACAGGGTTCGCACGAGCAGTACTTC,CASSAPGQGSHEQYF
few,TRBV19,.,TRBJ2-3,TGTGCCAGTACCACCGGGACTCTCACAGATACGCAGTATTTT,CASTTGTLTDTQYF
few,TRBV7-9,TRBD1,TRBJ1-2,TGTGCCAGCAGCACGGACAGGGACCGCTATGGCTACACCTTC,CASSTDRDRYGYTF
few,TRBV9,.,TRBJ2-7,TGTGCCAGCAGCGTAGGATTCAGTGCGACAGGCTACGAGCAGTACTTC,CASSVGFSATGYEQYF
.,TRBV6-5,.,TRBJ1-4,TGTGCCAGCAGTTCTAACAGGGCCCCTAATGAAAAACTGTTTTTT,CASSSNRAPNEKLFF
.,TRBV30,.,TRBJ1-5,TGTGCCTGGAGTACGGCCAGGGCCCAGCCCCAGCATTTT,CAWSTARAQPQHF
.,TRBV21-1,.,TRBJ2-7,TGTGCCGACTACGGGACTAGCGGGAACTACGAGCAGTACTTC,CADYGTSGNYEQYF
few,TRBV12-5,TRBD2,TRBJ2-1,TGTGCTAGTGGTTTGGCAGAGACTAGCGGGAGTGGTGAGCAGTTCTTC,CASGLAETSGSGEQFF
.,TRBV7-6,.,TRBJ2-7,TGTGCCAGCAGCAGAACAAGGGGTGACTACGAGCAGTACTTC,CASSRTRGDYEQYF
.,TRBV30,TRBD2,TRBJ2-1,TGTGCCTGGAATCGGCTAGCGGGGCTCTCCTACAATGAGCAGTTCTTC,CAWNRLAGLSYNEQFF
few,TRBV2,.,TRBJ2-2,TGTGCCAGCAGTGTAGGTGGGAGGCGTACCGGGGAGCTGTTTTTT,CASSVGGRRTGELFF
few,TRBV4-2,TRBD1,TRBJ2-1,TGTGCCAGCAGCCAAGGGCAGGGGGTCGCCAATGAGCAGTTCTTC,CASSQGQGVANEQFF
few,TRBV6-1,.,TRBJ1-2,TGTGCCAGCCGGACAGTTTATGGCTACACCTTC,CASRTVYGYTF
few,TRBV2,TRBD2,TRBJ2-7,TGTGCCAGCAGTGAATTACTAGCGGGACCCTACGAGCAGTACTTC,CASSELLAGPYEQYF
few,TRBV5-4,TRBD1,TRBJ1-5,TGTGCCAGCAGCCATGGAGGGGGCAGCAATCAGCCCCAGCATTTT,CASSHGGGSNQPQHF
few,TRBV30,.,TRBJ2-7,TGTGCCTGGAGTGTACGACGGGACTCCTACGAGCAGTACTTC,CAWSVRRDSYEQYF
.,TRBV11-2,TRBD1,TRBJ2-1,TGTGCCAGCAGCACGAGGGGGCGATATAATGAGCAGTTCTTC,CASSTRGRYNEQFF
few,TRBV11-2,TRBD2,TRBJ2-3,TGTGCCAGCAGCCCGGGGGGGGATCTGCAGTATTTT,CASSPGGDLQYF
.,TRBV19,TRBD2,TRBJ2-1,TGTGCCAGTAGTATACTAGCGGGGGGGAATGAGCAGTTCTTC,CASSILAGGNEQFF
.,TRBV6-1,.,TRBJ1-5,TGTGCCAGCAGTGGAACCATCGGTAATCAGCCCCAGCATTTT,CASSGTIGNQPQHF
.,TRBV27,.,TRBJ1-4,TGTGCCAGCAGTTTCAGCGGAGGGATGGGTGAAAAACTGTTTTTT,CASSFSGGMGEKLFF
.,TRBV27,TRBD1,TRBJ2-5,TGTGCCAGCAGTCTTACAGGGGGCCGAGAGACCCAGTACTTC,CASSLTGGRETQYF
.,TRBV5-1,TRBD1,TRBJ2-3,TGCGCCAGCATGCCGGGACAGGGGATCGCAGATACGCAGTATTTT,CASMPGQGIADTQYF
.,TRBV19,.,TRBJ1-2,TGTGCCAGTAGTACCCAGACAGGAGCTAACTATGGCTACACCTTC,CASSTQTGANYGYTF
.,TRBV6-5,.,TRBJ1-1,TGTGCCAGCAGTTACTCGAAGGCAGGGATAGAAGCTTTCTTT,CASSYSKAGIEAFF